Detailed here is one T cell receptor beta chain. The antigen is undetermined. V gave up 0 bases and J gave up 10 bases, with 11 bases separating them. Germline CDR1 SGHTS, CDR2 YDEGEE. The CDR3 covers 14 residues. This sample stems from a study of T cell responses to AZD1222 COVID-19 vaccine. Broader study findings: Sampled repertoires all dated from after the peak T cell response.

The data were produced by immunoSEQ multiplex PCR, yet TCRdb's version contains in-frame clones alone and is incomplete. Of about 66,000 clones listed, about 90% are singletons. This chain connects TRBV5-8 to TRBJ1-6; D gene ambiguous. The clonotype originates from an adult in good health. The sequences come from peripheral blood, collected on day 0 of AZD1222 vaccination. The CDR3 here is CASSLGQTKSPLHF. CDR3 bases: TGTGCCAGCAGCTTGGGGCAGACTAAGTCACCCCTCCACTTT. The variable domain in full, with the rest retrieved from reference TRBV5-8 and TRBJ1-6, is EAGVTQSPTHLIKTRGQQATLRCSPISGHTSVYWYQQALGLGLQFLLWYDEGEERNRGNFPPRFSGRQFPNYSSELNVNALELEDSALYLCASSLGQTKSPLHFGNGTRLTVT.